This T cell receptor beta chain derives from a study of T cells in Graves' hyperthyroidism and ophthalmopathy. Amplified TCR beta CDR3 regions derived from RNA transcripts. An initial round of RT-PCR targeting the TCR CDR3 relied on the HTBI primer set. TCRdb re-called the multiplex PCR reads through MiXCR, storing one row per CDR3 protein. The repertoire holds 390,000 or so distinct CDR3 sequences, with approximately 14% as singletons. V dropped 4 bases and J dropped 7; count of bases not matched to a gene: 7. Germline V gives CDR1 LGHNA, CDR2 YNFKEQ. The CDR3 contains 14 residues. The receptor was isolated from a man between 18 and 35 years old with Graves' ophthalmopathy. Input material: blood. The V gene is TRBV4-2, the J gene TRBJ2-3; 8 bases align to TRBD2. CDR3 in amino acids: CASSPETGGHTQYF. The CDR3, as DNA: TGTGCCAGCAGCCCGGAAACGGGGGGGCATACGCAGTATTTT.